This record looks at one T cell receptor beta chain sequence and its context. Its cognate antigen is unknown. The CDR3 runs 16 residues. Germline V gene data show CDR1 as SGHRS and CDR2 as YFSETQ. Germline trimming cut 3 bases from V and 6 bases from J; bases unmatched to any gene: 7. These data come from a study of post-analysis software for immune sequencing data. Study as a whole: Secondary progressive, relapsing-remitting and progressive-relapsing multiple sclerosis were among the included disease courses. Findings and limits, study-wide: Diversity measured as normalized Chao1 was significantly lower in multiple sclerosis patients than in controls. Same-batch samples co-clustered strongly by F measure. Patients had higher frequencies than controls of roughly five TRBV segments, including TRBV5-6, TRBV5-1 and TRBV20-1.

The TCR beta cDNA libraries contained unique molecular identifiers. There were about 0.85 to 11 million T cells, and around 460,000 cDNA molecules came from them. MiXCR, run by TCRdb on the PCR reads, gives a single entry per CDR3 protein. The table records 400,000 to 500,000 distinct CDR3 sequences, roughly 38% of them present only once. Source material: blood. The V call is TRBV5-1, the J call TRBJ1-6, with 9 bases lining up with TRBD1. The clonotype was recovered from a girl under 10 years old with multiple sclerosis. The CDR3 sequence is CASSWTPGQGNSPLHF. In DNA, the CDR3 is TGCGCCAGCAGCTGGACACCGGGACAGGGTAATTCACCCCTCCACTTT.